A selection of T cell receptor beta chains follows, all from one sample in a study of blood T cell repertoires in COVID-19. Using immunoSEQ multiplex PCR, the repertoire was profiled, and TCRdb retains in-frame clones only, with some absent. Counted here are around 400,000 clones, approximately 87% occurring once; the ten biggest clones make up about 2.1%. Specimen: peripheral blood. All receptors derive from a woman aged 55-69 years with COVID-19, enrolled during active disease. The CDR3 runs from the conserved cysteine through the conserved F or W. A D gene is named only where the DNA matches it firmly. Some rows have no size entry. The others give once, few or many, or a class for an expanded clone.

TRBJ1-2,TRBD1,few,TRBV30,TGTGCCTGGAGTAGACAGGGGGCTATGAACTATGGCTACACCTTC,CAWSRQGAMNYGYTF
TRBJ1-1,NA,NA,TRBV10-3,TGTGCCATCAGTGACCTCTCGTACACTGAAGCTTTCTTT,CAISDLSYTEAFF
TRBJ2-5,TRBD2,NA,TRBV5-1,TGCGCCAGCAGCTCGATAGCGGGGGGTCAAGAGACCCAGTACTTC,CASSSIAGGQETQYF
TRBJ2-3,TRBD2,NA,TRBV6-5,TGTGCCAGCAGAGATAGCGGGGGGCCTATAGATACGCAGTATTTT,CASRDSGGPIDTQYF
TRBJ1-2,NA,NA,TRBV28,TGTGCCAGCAGTTTCAGGTGGAATGGCTACACCTTC,CASSFRWNGYTF
TRBJ1-3,NA,NA,TRBV2,TGTGCCAGCAGTGCAGGGAGGGGCTCTGGAAACACCATATATTTT,CASSAGRGSGNTIYF
TRBJ1-2,NA,NA,TRBV5-4,TGTGCCAGCAGCTTGGCCCGCGAGGTCGTAAACTATGGCTACACCTTC,CASSLAREVVNYGYTF
TRBJ2-2,NA,NA,TRBV6-5,TGTGCCAGCAGTACCCCGGCCGGCGGCGGGGAGCTGTTTTTT,CASSTPAGGGELFF
TRBJ2-5,NA,NA,TRBV12-3/TRBV12-4,TGTGCCAGCAGTCATTACGGGGAGACCCAGTACTTC,CASSHYGETQYF
TRBJ2-5,NA,NA,TRBV2,TGTGCCAGCAGTGCCCAAGGCGTAGCGCGTACCCAGTACTTC,CASSAQGVARTQYF
TRBJ1-5,TRBD1,NA,TRBV19,TGTGCCAGTAGTCGGGACAGTACGAGCAATCAGCCCCAGCATTTT,CASSRDSTSNQPQHF
TRBJ2-2,NA,NA,TRBV9,TGTGCCAGCAGCGTGACAGCTAACAAAGGGACCGGGGAGCTGTTTTTT,CASSVTANKGTGELFF
TRBJ1-2,TRBD1,once,TRBV27,TGTGCCAGCAGTTCTACCGGGACAGGGTCCTATGGCTACACCTTC,CASSSTGTGSYGYTF
TRBJ1-2,NA,NA,TRBV6-2/TRBV6-3,TGTGCCAGCAGTTATCCGGGGGGCGTCTATGGCTACACCTTC,CASSYPGGVYGYTF
TRBJ1-1,NA,NA,TRBV10-3,TGTGCCATCAGTGAGTCGTGGAGCACTGAAGCTTTCTTT,CAISESWSTEAFF
TRBJ1-6,NA,NA,TRBV27,TGTGCCAGCAGTACAGGGATGAATTCACCCCTCCACTTT,CASSTGMNSPLHF
TRBJ1-1,NA,NA,TRBV5-5,TGTGCCAGCAGTACTGCGGGACCCATGAACACTGAAGCTTTCTTT,CASSTAGPMNTEAFF
TRBJ2-3,TRBD2,NA,TRBV24-1,TGTGCCACCAGCCAGGGAGGGCGAGCTAGCACAGATACGCAGTATTTT,CATSQGGRASTDTQYF
TRBJ2-7,NA,once,TRBV5-1,TGCGCCAGCAGCTTGGAAGGGGGGGGACCCTACGAGCAGTACTTC,CASSLEGGGPYEQYF
TRBJ1-2,TRBD1,NA,TRBV7-9,TGTGCCAGCAGCTTTTTTTTATCAGTCCGGGACAGGGGAGGAAAGGGCTACACCTTC,CASSFFLSVRDRGGKGYTF
TRBJ1-2,TRBD1,few,TRBV18,TGTGCCAGCTCACCCGGAGCAGGGGGAATTTGGTATGGCTACACCTTC,CASSPGAGGIWYGYTF
TRBJ2-3,TRBD1,NA,TRBV12-5,TGTGCTAGTGGATCACAGGGGAATACGCAGTATTTT,CASGSQGNTQYF
TRBJ2-1,TRBD2,NA,TRBV23-1,TGCGCCAGCAGTCAATCGGGCGGGGGTAGGGACAATGAGCAGTTCTTC,CASSQSGGGRDNEQFF
TRBJ2-7,TRBD1,NA,TRBV2,TGTGCCAGCAGTGAAACCGGGACAGGTCGGTCCGAGCAGTACTTC,CASSETGTGRSEQYF
TRBJ1-5,NA,NA,TRBV19,TGTGCCAGCCGGTTGACAGGTATTAATCAGCCCCAGCATTTT,CASRLTGINQPQHF
TRBJ1-2,NA,once,TRBV24-1,TGTGCCACCAGTGATTTCCCGGACAGAACTGGCTACACCTTC,CATSDFPDRTGYTF
TRBJ1-6,NA,NA,TRBV6-5,TGTGCCAGCAGTCCGCATGACAGGCATAATTCACCCCTCCACTTT,CASSPHDRHNSPLHF
TRBJ1-1,TRBD1,NA,TRBV6-5,TGTGCCAGCAGCCTGGGACAGTTGAACACTGAAGCTTTCTTT,CASSLGQLNTEAFF
TRBJ1-2,NA,NA,TRBV3-1/TRBV3-2,TGTGCCAGCAGCCAAGGACAGCGATACACCTTC,CASSQGQRYTF
TRBJ1-2,TRBD1,NA,TRBV7-8,TGTGCCAGCAGCACCACCGGGACAGGGGTGATCGGCTACACCTTC,CASSTTGTGVIGYTF
TRBJ1-5,NA,NA,TRBV28,TGTGCTATACAGTTGCGGGGGCAGGTTCAGCCCCAGCATTTT,CAIQLRGQVQPQHF
TRBJ1-4,TRBD1,NA,TRBV5-6,TGTGCCAGCAGCCTAGAGACAGGGGACCTCCTAACTAATGAAAAACTGTTTTTT,CASSLETGDLLTNEKLFF
TRBJ2-2,NA,NA,TRBV12-3/TRBV12-4,TGTGCCAGCACTGTTCCGAACACCGGGGAGCTGTTTTTT,CASTVPNTGELFF
TRBJ1-5,TRBD1,NA,TRBV3-1/TRBV3-2,TGTGCCAGCAGCCAGACAGGGGCGAGGGGCAATCAGCCCCAGCATTTT,CASSQTGARGNQPQHF
TRBJ2-1,NA,NA,TRBV2,TGTGCCAGCGGTGTCGACAGGTACAATGAGCAGTTCTTC,CASGVDRYNEQFF
TRBJ2-3,NA,NA,TRBV11-2,TGTGCCAGCAGCCCTAGCCGGCCAGATACGCAGTATTTT,CASSPSRPDTQYF
TRBJ2-1,TRBD2,NA,TRBV6-1,TGTGCCAGCAGTGTCGGGACTAGCGGGGGGCAGAATGAGCAGTTCTTC,CASSVGTSGGQNEQFF
TRBJ1-4,TRBD1,NA,TRBV6-5,TGTGCCAGCAGCCGGCGGACAGGGGATGAAAAACTGTTTTTT,CASSRRTGDEKLFF
TRBJ1-5,NA,NA,TRBV12-3/TRBV12-4,TGTGCCACCTCCCCGACAGGCGGTCAGCCCCAGCATTTT,CATSPTGGQPQHF
TRBJ1-2,TRBD1,NA,TRBV18,TGTGCCAGCTCACCCGACAGGGCTTTCACCTTC,CASSPDRAFTF
TRBJ2-1,NA,NA,TRBV11-3,TGTGCCAGCAGCTTAGCAGATAACAATGAGCAGTTCTTC,CASSLADNNEQFF
TRBJ2-5,NA,NA,TRBV7-9,TGTGCCAGCAGCCCCCGGGGTAGCGGAGTGAAGACCCAGTACTTC,CASSPRGSGVKTQYF
TRBJ2-7,TRBD1,NA,TRBV6-5,TGTGCCAGCAGCTCTCCGGGGACAGGGGCCTACGAGCAGTACTTC,CASSSPGTGAYEQYF
TRBJ2-2,NA,few,TRBV7-2,TGTGCCAGCAGCTTTACAGCCAACACCGGGGAGCTGTTTTTT,CASSFTANTGELFF
TRBJ1-6,NA,many,TRBV5-5,TGTGCCAGCAGCTTGGAGTTCCAGCGCACCTCACCCCTCCACTTT,CASSLEFQRTSPLHF
TRBJ2-2,NA,NA,TRBV6-1,TGTGCCAGCAGTGAAACTCAGGACTGGGGGGAGCTGTTTTTT,CASSETQDWGELFF
TRBJ1-5,TRBD1,NA,TRBV4-2,TGTGCCAGCAGCCACTCGGACAGGGACCCCTCGGCCCAGCATTTT,CASSHSDRDPSAQHF
TRBJ1-1,TRBD1,NA,TRBV18,TGTGCCAGCTCCCCGGCGGGACAGGGCACTGAAGCTTTCTTT,CASSPAGQGTEAFF
TRBJ2-3,TRBD1,once,TRBV24-1,TGTGCCACCAGTGACCCGACAGGGCCAGATACGCAGTATTTT,CATSDPTGPDTQYF
TRBJ1-2,TRBD1,NA,TRBV7-3,TGTGCCAGCAGCTTGTCTTCGACAGGGAAAGGCGGCTACACCTTC,CASSLSSTGKGGYTF
TRBJ1-2,TRBD1,NA,TRBV5-4,TGTGCCAGCAGTCAAGGGGGCTCTAACTATGGCTACACCTTC,CASSQGGSNYGYTF
TRBJ2-7,TRBD1,once,TRBV18,TGTGCCAGCTCACCACCGTCAGGGGGTCCCTACGAGCAGTACTTC,CASSPPSGGPYEQYF
TRBJ2-2,TRBD1,NA,TRBV11-2,TGTGCCAGCAGGTTAACAGGGGTCAAGGGCGGGGAGCTGTTTTTT,CASRLTGVKGGELFF
TRBJ2-3,TRBD1,NA,TRBV7-9,TGTGCCAGCAGCTCTCTACAGGGGGTGAGCACAGATACGCAGTATTTT,CASSSLQGVSTDTQYF
TRBJ2-2,NA,NA,TRBV7-9,TGTGCCGAACCGAGAACAGGAATCACTACCGGGGAGCTGTTTTTT,CAEPRTGITTGELFF
TRBJ1-1,TRBD1,NA,TRBV6-5,TGTGCCAGCAGAGCCAGGGGGCGGGACACTGAAGCTTTCTTT,CASRARGRDTEAFF
TRBJ1-2,NA,NA,TRBV11-1,TGTGCCAGCAGCTTAATGGCAGGGATTGGCTACACCTTC,CASSLMAGIGYTF
TRBJ2-7,NA,NA,TRBV5-1,TGCGCCAGCAGCTCCTCGTACGAGCAGTACTTC,CASSSSYEQYF
TRBJ2-7,TRBD1,once,TRBV5-1,TGCGCCAGCAGGAACACGGGACAGGGGGCCAGCGAGCAGTACTTC,CASRNTGQGASEQYF